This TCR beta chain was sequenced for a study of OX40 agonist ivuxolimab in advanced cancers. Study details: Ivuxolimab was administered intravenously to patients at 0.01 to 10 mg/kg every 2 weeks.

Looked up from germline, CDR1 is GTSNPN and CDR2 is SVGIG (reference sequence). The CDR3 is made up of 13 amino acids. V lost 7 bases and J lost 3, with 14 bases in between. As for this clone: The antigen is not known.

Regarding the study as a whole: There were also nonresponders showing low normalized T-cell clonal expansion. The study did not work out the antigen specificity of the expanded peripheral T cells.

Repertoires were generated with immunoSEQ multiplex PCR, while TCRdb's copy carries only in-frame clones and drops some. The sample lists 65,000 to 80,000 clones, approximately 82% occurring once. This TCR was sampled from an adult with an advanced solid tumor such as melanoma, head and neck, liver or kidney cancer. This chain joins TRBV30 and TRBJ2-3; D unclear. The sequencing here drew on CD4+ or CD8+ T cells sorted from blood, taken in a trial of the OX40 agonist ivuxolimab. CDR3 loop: CAFDQNPTDTQYF. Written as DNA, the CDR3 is TGTGCCTTCGACCAAAACCCGACAGATACGCAGTATTTT.